This TCR beta chain was sequenced in a study of CD8 T cell repertoires and HIV-1 epitope variants. Across the whole study: Separate from the cultures, 1M uncultured T cells served as baseline. Study-wide results and limits: Nef KF9 drew about 5 clonotypes and HW9 one, without TAALDMSHF responses.

Survey-depth immunoSEQ sequencing covered TCR beta CDR3 regions. Assay: immunoSEQ multiplex PCR; the TCRdb copy retains only in-frame clones and omits some. The table lists fewer than 5,000 clones, 66% of them singletons, with around 43% in the top ten. A note on this clone: The antigen remains unidentified.

Germline loops: CDR1 SGHDN, CDR2 FVKESK. CDR3 length: 14 residues. V lost 2 bases and J 2 bases, leaving 7 bases between the germline ends. The specimen sequenced was cultured CD8+ T cells derived from PBMCs. This chain connects TRBV14 to TRBJ2-1; D is possibly TRBD1 (5 bases). This sequence originates from a male donor with HIV. The CDR3 loop is CASSQLGAYNEQFF. CDR3 DNA: TGTGCCAGCAGCCAACTAGGGGCCTACAATGAGCAGTTCTTC.